These 13 T cell receptor beta chains were sequenced from one sample in a study of OX40 agonist ivuxolimab in advanced cancers. TCRdb's copy holds only in-frame clones and misses some; the assay was immunoSEQ multiplex PCR. Of about 89,000 clones in the sample, approximately 91% are singletons; the top ten hold about 0.31%. The input for sequencing was CD4+ or CD8+ T cells sorted from blood, taken in a trial of the OX40 agonist ivuxolimab. These receptors were taken from an adult with an advanced solid tumor such as melanoma, head and neck, liver or kidney cancer.

This clone was seen a single time. V and J are TRBV4-2 and TRBJ2-5; TRBD2 matches 9 bases. With V trimmed by 0 bases and J by 6 bases, 8 bases remained unmatched. This CDR3 has 16 residues. CDR1 is LGHNA, CDR2 YNFKEQ, per germline. The CDR3 coding sequence is TGTGCCAGCAGCCAAGATAGGGCGGGGGGGCTAAAGACCCAGTACTTC. It yields the protein CASSQDRAGGLKTQYF.

This chain links TRBV18 with TRBJ2-5; 7 nucleotides align to TRBD2. After removal of 3 bases from V and 4 bases from J, the junction contained 5 bases not matched to a gene. The germline gives CDR1 KGHSH, CDR2 LQKENI. This CDR3 has 14 residues. The CDR3 DNA follows: TGTGCCAGCTCACCTAGTCGGGAGGCAGAGACCCAGTACTTC. It encodes CASSPSREAETQYF.

V usage is TRBV29-1 and J usage is TRBJ1-1; 9 bases match TRBD1. CDR1 and CDR2 (germline): SQVTM, ANQGSEA. The CDR3 is 14 amino acids. V lost 4 bases and J lost 5; bases outside the gene matches: 8. DNA for the CDR3: TGCAGCGTTGCCAAGGACAGGGGAAGTACTGAAGCTTTCTTT. Encoded protein: CSVAKDRGSTEAFF.

This rearrangement joins TRBV7-8 to TRBJ2-5, with TRBD2 matching 11 bases. This CDR3 has 16 amino acids. Per germline, CDR1 SGHVS and CDR2 FQNEAQ. Losses at the gene ends were 1 base for V and 2 bases for J; bases not matched to a gene: 3. CDR3 bases: TGTGCCAGCAGCTTAGGTGTAGCGGGGGGGCAAGAGACCCAGTACTTC. Translating gives CASSLGVAGGQETQYF.

The V gene is TRBV11-2, the J gene TRBJ2-2; no reliable D call. Germline V gives CDR1 SGHAT, CDR2 FQNNGV. The V and J ends lost 4 bases and 8 bases respectively, with 11 bases between them. The CDR3 runs 13 residues. The CDR3 reads CASSYSLGGELFF. CDR3 sequence (DNA): TGTGCCAGCAGCTACTCCTTGGGAGGGGAGCTGTTTTTT. The full variable domain, rest sourced from reference TRBV11-2 and TRBJ2-2, is EAGVAQSPRYKIIEKRQSVAFWCNPISGHATLYWYQQILGQGPKLLIQFQNNGVVDDSQLPKDRFSAERLKGVDSTLKIQPAKLEDSAVYLCASSYSLGGELFFGEGSRLTVL.

The chain joins TRBV7-5 to TRBJ1-5. TRBV7-5 is termed a pseudogene. The CDR3 loop spans 21 amino acids. CDR3 protein: CARSFASRAWHSKGGNQPQHF. The CDR3 nucleotides are TGTGCCAGAAGCTTCGCTTCGCGGGCTTGGCACAGCAAGGGTGGCAATCAGCCCCAGCATTTT.

The chain combines TRBV10-2 with TRBJ1-2; possibly TRBD1 for D (6 bases). V gave up 10 bases and J gave up 8 bases, with 20 bases separating them. The CDR3 spans 13 residues. Germline V CDR1 and CDR2: WSHSY, SAAADI. The chain's CDR3 is CATSRDNEGGYTF. The CDR3 nucleotides are TGCGCCACTTCCCGGGACAACGAGGGAGGCTACACCTTC.

This chain uses TRBV5-1 with TRBJ1-1; 7 bases are a match to TRBD1. The CDR3 is 15 amino acids. Germline CDR1 reads SGHRS; CDR2 reads YFSETQ. The V segment lost 3 bases and the J segment 1 base; nucleotides outside the gene matches: 6. The CDR3 DNA is TGCGCCAGCAGCTCCACGGGACAGCGGAACACTGAAGCTTTCTTT. Protein product: CASSSTGQRNTEAFF.

The chain joins TRBV7-2 to TRBJ2-7; a possible D gene is TRBD2 (7 bases). CDR1 SGHTA and CDR2 FQGNSA come from the germline V gene. CDR3 length equals 15 residues. The V and J ends lost 3 bases and 3 bases respectively, with 15 bases between them. The CDR3, as DNA: TGTGCCAGCAGCTTTCGCGAGGGGGGGGACTACGAGCAGTACTTC. Its protein is CASSFREGGDYEQYF. Full variable domain (remainder filled in from reference TRBV7-2 and TRBJ2-7): GAGVSQSPSNKVTEKGKDVELRCDPISGHTALYWYRQSLGQGLEFLIYFQGNSAPDKSGLPSDRFSAERTGGSVSTLTIQRTQQEDSAVYLCASSFREGGDYEQYFGPGTRLTVT.

This chain uses TRBV2 with TRBJ2-1; 9 bases match TRBD2. The CDR3 extends over 17 amino acids. The junction had 10 bases not matched to a gene; V was cut back by 0 bases and J by 7 bases. Germline V gene sequence: CDR1 SNHLY, CDR2 FYNNEI. This chain's CDR3 is CASSEALGGGARNEQFF. Here the CDR3 DNA reads TGTGCCAGCAGTGAAGCGCTCGGCGGGGGGGCCCGGAATGAGCAGTTCTTC.

This sequence joins TRBV5-1 and TRBJ1-1, with D unclear. Per the germline V gene, CDR1 is SGHRS and CDR2 is YFSETQ. V was clipped by 0 bases and J by 4 bases, with 10 bases between them. The CDR3 is 14 residues long. For the CDR3, the DNA is TGCGCCAGCAGCTTGGATCCGGTTTCCACTGAAGCTTTCTTT. Residues: CASSLDPVSTEAFF.

The DNA for the CDR3 is TGTGCCAGCAAGACCGGGGCCTCGTTCAATGAGCAGTTCTTC. This codes for CASKTGASFNEQFF. The chain combines TRBV11-2 with TRBJ2-1, with D tentatively TRBD1 or TRBD2 (5 bases each). Between the trimmed V and J ends, which lost 7 bases and 6 bases, there was a span of 16 bases. Germline V gene lookup returns CDR1 SGHAT and CDR2 FQNNGV. The CDR3 spans 14 residues.

The chain links TRBV5-1 to TRBJ1-2, with D unresolved. The CDR3 has 14 residues. Germline V gene lookup returns CDR1 SGHRS and CDR2 YFSETQ. V dropped 3 bases and J dropped 5 bases, with 14 bases sitting between them. Here the CDR3 DNA reads TGCGCCAGCAGCTACGAAGGGCAAGGGTATGGCTACACCTTC. This gives the protein CASSYEGQGYGYTF.